Below, 15 T cell receptor beta chains from the same sample are listed, as sequenced in a study of cytomegalovirus exposure and HLA in healthy donors (dated by TCRdb to between 2016 and 2019). The method was the immunoSEQ multiplex PCR assay. A mixture of 60 forward primers for TCR Vbeta segments and 13 reverse primers for TCR Jbeta segments was used in the multiplex PCR. TCRdb mirrors the immuneACCESS table, restricted to in-frame sequences. Some clones are absent from its copies; in checked studies, under half trace to an unresolved V gene, and the reason for the others is unknown. For this sample the table gives approximately 100,000 clones, of which approximately 71% were detected only once. About 5.7% of the sample belongs to the ten largest clones. The sequenced sample consisted of PBMCs. These receptors were obtained from a woman aged 65 to 85 in good health and CMV-seropositive.

This rearrangement joins TRBV7-2 to TRBJ2-5; D is perhaps TRBD1 (6 bases). CDR3 length: 14 amino acids. Between the trimmed V and J ends, which lost 0 bases and 5 bases, there was a span of 10 bases. The germline V gene encodes CDR1 SGHTA and CDR2 FQGNSA. The CDR3 DNA is TGTGCCAGCAGCTTAGCGGGGGCTTGGGAGACCCAGTACTTC. It codes for CASSLAGAWETQYF. Variable domain in full (rest from reference TRBV7-2 and TRBJ2-5): GAGVSQSPSNKVTEKGKDVELRCDPISGHTALYWYRQSLGQGLEFLIYFQGNSAPDKSGLPSDRFSAERTGGSVSTLTIQRTQQEDSAVYLCASSLAGAWETQYFGPGTRLLVL.

This clone was detected only once. This rearrangement joins TRBV27 to TRBJ2-7; 11 positions agree with TRBD1. CDR1 and CDR2 from the germline V gene are MNHEY and SMNVEV (reference sequence). The CDR3 runs 16 residues. Trimming at V came to 3 bases and at J to 5 bases, leaving 9 bases not matched to a gene. In DNA form, the CDR3 reads TGTGCCAGCAGTTTGTGGGTCGGGACAGGGGGTAACGAGCAGTACTTC. This codes for CASSLWVGTGGNEQYF.

Sample share makes this clone medium-sized. This CDR3 is CASSAWTASSTDTQYF. CDR3 coding DNA: TGTGCCAGCAGTGCTTGGACAGCTTCTAGCACAGATACGCAGTATTTT. The rearrangement links TRBV2 to TRBJ2-3; possibly TRBD1 for D (6 bases). From germline, CDR1 is SNHLY and CDR2 FYNNEI. V gave up 4 bases and J gave up 0 bases, with 14 bases separating them. The length of the CDR3 is 16 residues.

V gene TRBV29-1 combines with J gene TRBJ1-2; 9 bases are shared with TRBD1. Germline CDR1 is SQVTM and CDR2 is ANQGSEA. This CDR3 contains 12 residues. After removal of 7 bases from V and 5 bases from J, the junction contained 5 bases not matched to a gene. CDR3 region: CSAKGQGYGYTF. The CDR3 region has the DNA TGCAGCGCAAAGGGACAGGGTTATGGCTACACCTTC.

This clone was found a few times. The chain uses TRBV10-3 and TRBJ2-1; the D gene is possibly TRBD2 (6 bases). V lost 4 bases to trimming and J lost 3 bases, with 10 bases between them. The V gene's germline CDR1 is ENHRY and CDR2 SYGVKD. The CDR3 contains 14 residues. The CDR3: CAISGGVDYNEQFF. The CDR3 DNA sequence: TGTGCCATCAGTGGGGGGGTTGACTACAATGAGCAGTTCTTC.

The rearrangement joins TRBV6-6 to TRBJ1-1, with D uncertain. The V gene lost 2 bases and the J gene lost 3 bases, with 7 bases spanning the gap. This CDR3 contains 13 residues. Per germline, CDR1 MNHNY and CDR2 SVGAGI (reference sequence). As DNA, the CDR3 is TGTGCCAGCAGTTACCGTCAGGACACTGAAGCTTTCTTT. Translating gives CASSYRQDTEAFF.

The V and J genes are TRBV5-1 and TRBJ1-4, with 7 bases identical to TRBD1. The V segment lost 3 bases and the J segment 8 bases; nucleotides outside the gene matches: 4. The length of the CDR3 is 13 residues. Germline CDR1 and CDR2: SGHRS and YFSETQ. The CDR3 spells CASSSGQDEKLFF. CDR3 nucleotide sequence: TGCGCCAGCAGCTCCGGACAGGACGAAAAACTGTTTTTT.

The rearrangement joins TRBV10-3 to TRBJ2-1; TRBD2 is a possible D gene (5 bases). Germline V gene sequence: CDR1 ENHRY, CDR2 SYGVKD. The CDR3 has 15 amino acids. The V end was cut by 3 bases, the J end by 5 bases, with 14 bases between. CDR3 in amino acids: CAISEWDYGDNEQFF. The CDR3 nucleotides read TGTGCCATCAGTGAATGGGATTACGGGGACAATGAGCAGTTCTTC.

The chain has TRBV2 and TRBJ1-3, with D possibly being TRBD1 (5 bases). Germline loops: CDR1 SNHLY, CDR2 FYNNEI. CDR3 length: 15 amino acids. The germline V and J ends were trimmed by 1 base and 2 bases, with 9 bases remaining between them. CDR3 amino acids: CASSEVRGAGNTIYF. CDR3 DNA sequence: TGTGCCAGCAGTGAAGTACGGGGGGCTGGAAACACCATATATTTT.

The CDR3 coding sequence is TGTGCCAGCAGGAAAATACAGGGAATGAACACTGAAGCTTTCTTT. Amino acids: CASRKIQGMNTEAFF. This chain joins TRBV2 and TRBJ1-1; D is perhaps TRBD1 (6 bases). The CDR3 contains 15 residues. The germline CDR1 and CDR2 sequences are SNHLY and FYNNEI. The germline V and J ends were trimmed by 6 bases and 0 bases, with 14 bases remaining between them.

This clone was recorded a few times. This sequence joins TRBV10-3 and TRBJ1-1, with 8 bases identical to TRBD1. The CDR3 is made up of 14 amino acids. Looked up from germline, CDR1 is ENHRY and CDR2 is SYGVKD. Losses at the gene ends were 5 bases for V and 2 bases for J; bases not matched to a gene: 4. CDR3 nucleotide sequence: TGTGCCATCAGTAACAGGGGGTCTAACACTGAAGCTTTCTTT. Amino acids: CAISNRGSNTEAFF.

A remark on this clone: Because the CDR3's place on the DNA is in doubt, the DNA is left out and the CDR3 is given as listed by TCRdb. The gene calls are TRBV21-1 and TRBJ2-7; the D call in the table, TRBD2, was not verified against the DNA. TRBV21-1 is a listed pseudogene. Both ends counted, the CDR3 spans 18 residues. The CDR3 spells CASSGRGWAPGSSYEQYF.

The chain uses TRBV5-1 and TRBJ1-2; D gene unclear. Germline CDR1 is SGHRS and CDR2 is YFSETQ. V lost 2 bases to trimming and J lost 4 bases, with 9 bases between them. There are 13 residues in the CDR3. The CDR3 region is CASSLGDGYGYTF. The CDR3, as DNA: TGCGCCAGCAGCTTAGGAGACGGCTATGGCTACACCTTC.

V is TRBV5-6 and J is TRBJ1-2; possible D gene TRBD1, 5 bases. CDR1 and CDR2 from the germline V gene are SGHDT and YYEEEE. The length of the CDR3 is 15 residues. V lost 4 bases and J lost 0, with 13 bases in between. For the CDR3, the DNA is TGTGCCAGCAGCCTAGGCAGGGTAGCTAACTATGGCTACACCTTC. This codes for CASSLGRVANYGYTF.

V gene TRBV10-3 combines with J gene TRBJ1-1; D is perhaps TRBD1 (6 bases). V was clipped by 9 bases and J by 5 bases, with 19 bases between them. Germline V CDR1 and CDR2: ENHRY, SYGVKD. This CDR3 has 14 residues. CDR3 loop: CAITSGGRGTEAFF. As DNA, the CDR3 is TGTGCCATTACCTCCGGGGGGCGAGGAACTGAAGCTTTCTTT.